This TCR beta chain comes out of a study of PD-1 blockade in classical Hodgkin lymphoma. General observations from the study: In newly diagnosed patients, baseline TCR diversity was reportedly below that of healthy donors.

The protocol was immunoSEQ multiplex PCR, while the TCRdb copy is restricted to in-frame clones and leaves out a portion. The sample includes about 150,000 clones, under 85% seen only once; the top ten take approximately 9.6%. CDR1 and CDR2 (germline): SGHVS, FQNEAQ. This CDR3 is built from 14 residues. V was cut by 3 bases and J by 2 bases, with 10 bases left in between. About this clone: Antigen: not known.

No patient escaped relapse after autologous stem cell transplantation, and brentuximab vedotin exposure varied. The sequencing here drew on peripheral blood mononuclear cells (PBMCs), taken before the second cycle of nivolumab. The chain recombines TRBV7-8 with TRBJ2-5; D not resolved. This TCR was recovered from a human donor with classical Hodgkin lymphoma. CDR3 sequence: CASSFTDPQETQYF. The CDR3 region has the DNA TGTGCCAGCAGCTTTACAGACCCTCAAGAGACCCAGTACTTC.